This T cell receptor beta chain stems from a study of blood T cell repertoires in COVID-19. On the study more broadly: Collection of acute and convalescent COVID-19 samples took place in the United States, Italy and Spain. T cells, B-cell-depleted T cells, or PBMCs provided the cDNA or gDNA that served as material.

V dropped 6 bases and J dropped 5 bases, with 11 bases sitting between them. In germline, CDR1 is MNHEY, CDR2 SMNVEV (reference sequence). The CDR3 runs to 13 residues. Seattle patients were enrolled while actively infected and followed longitudinally. As originally analysed: Researchers report that nucleated cell counts were estimated from reference gene primer amplification. Method: immunoSEQ multiplex PCR; TCRdb's copy keeps in-frame clones and lacks some. Clone size and V and J calls were adopted from that table, with D and trimming inferred from the DNA. The sample includes 350,000 to 500,000 clones, roughly 90% seen only once; the top ten take roughly 0.76%.

The sequencing sample was made of peripheral blood. The chain joins TRBV27 to TRBJ1-5; D ambiguous. The clonotype was recovered from a man between 18 and 29 years old with COVID-19, enrolled during active disease. CDR3 amino acids: CASSPERDQPQHF. DNA of the CDR3: TGTGCCAGCAGCCCTGAACGGGATCAGCCCCAGCATTTT.